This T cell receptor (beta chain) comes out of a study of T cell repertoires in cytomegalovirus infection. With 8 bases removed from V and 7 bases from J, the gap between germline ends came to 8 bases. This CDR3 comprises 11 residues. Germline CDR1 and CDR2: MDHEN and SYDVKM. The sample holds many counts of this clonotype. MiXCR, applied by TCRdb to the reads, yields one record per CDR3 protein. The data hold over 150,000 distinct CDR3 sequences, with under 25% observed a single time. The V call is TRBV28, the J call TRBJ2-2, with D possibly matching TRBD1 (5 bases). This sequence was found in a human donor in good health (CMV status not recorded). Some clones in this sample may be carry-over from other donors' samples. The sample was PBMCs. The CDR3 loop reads CASLRGGELFF. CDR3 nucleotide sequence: TGTGCCAGCCTAAGGGGCGGGGAGCTGTTTTTT.